Listed below are T cell receptor beta chains from one sample, sequenced in a study of blood T cell repertoires in COVID-19. Clones were read by immunoSEQ multiplex PCR, and TCRdb kept only the in-frame ones, dropping some. The sample shows about 330,000 clones, 88% of them seen only once. Sequences were obtained from peripheral blood. These TCRs come from a woman aged 45-65 years with active or convalescent COVID-19. The CDR3 runs from the conserved cysteine through the conserved F or W. The order of the fields is V gene, clone size, D gene, CDR3 length, J gene, CDR3 DNA, CDR3 protein. D genes are given only for firm matches. Not all rows give a size; the values are once, few, many and, for expanded clones, a class.

>TRBV19|.|.|16|TRBJ1-2
TGTGCCAGTAACAGCGGACCCAGAACAACTAACTATGGCTACACCTTC
CASNSGPRTTNYGYTF
>TRBV6-2/TRBV6-3|.|TRBD2|16|TRBJ2-1
TGTGCCAGCAGCCGACCGGGACTAGCGGGATACAATGAGCAGTTCTTC
CASSRPGLAGYNEQFF
>TRBV28|.|.|16|TRBJ1-4
TGTGCCAGCAGTTCCGGGACCTCGGGGGGATGGGCAAAACTGTTTTTT
CASSSGTSGGWAKLFF
>TRBV18|.|TRBD2|17|TRBJ2-1
TGTGCCAGCTCAGGCGGACTAGCGGGGGGACTCTACAATGAGCAGTTCTTC
CASSGGLAGGLYNEQFF
>TRBV12-5|.|TRBD1|16|TRBJ1-2
TGTGCTAGTGGTTCTCCAAAGGGACAGGGGACCTATGGCTACACCTTC
CASGSPKGQGTYGYTF
>TRBV2|few|.|16|TRBJ2-1
TGTGCCAGCAGTGAAGCCCAGGGTGCGAACTACAATGAGCAGTTCTTC
CASSEAQGANYNEQFF
>TRBV19|.|TRBD2|15|TRBJ2-7
TGTGCCAGTAGTATCGGCCTAGCGGGCTCCTACGAGCAGTACTTC
CASSIGLAGSYEQYF
>TRBV6-5|.|TRBD2|16|TRBJ2-1
TGTGCCAGCAGTTACGACCCTAGCGGTGGGTTCGATGAGCAGTTCTTC
CASSYDPSGGFDEQFF
>TRBV27|.|TRBD2|15|TRBJ2-5
TGTGCCAGCAGTCTACCCCTGGGACTAGCGCATACCCAGTACTTC
CASSLPLGLAHTQYF
>TRBV5-8|.|TRBD1|14|TRBJ2-5
TGTGCCAGCAGCTGGACAGGGGGGTCGGAGACCCAGTACTTC
CASSWTGGSETQYF
>TRBV29-1|.|.|12|TRBJ2-2
TGCAGCGTTGTAAGGGGTAGGGGGGAGCTGTTTTTT
CSVVRGRGELFF
>TRBV4-2|.|TRBD2|17|TRBJ2-2
TGTGCCAGCAGCCGGCCCGGGGGGAGTAGTATAACCGGGGAGCTGTTTTTT
CASSRPGGSSITGELFF
>TRBV24-1|once|.|15|TRBJ2-6
TGTGCCACCAGTGATTCCAACTCTGGGGCCAACGTCCTGACTTTC
CATSDSNSGANVLTF
>TRBV7-9|.|TRBD2|16|TRBJ2-7
TGTGCCAGCAGCCCGTGGACTAGCGGGAGCGGGGACGAGCAGTACTTC
CASSPWTSGSGDEQYF
>TRBV11-2|.|TRBD1|15|TRBJ2-1
TGTGCCAGCAGCGTCGGGACAGGACTCTACAATGAGCAGTTCTTC
CASSVGTGLYNEQFF
>TRBV6-5|.|.|14|TRBJ1-5
TGTGCCACCGAGAGGAGGGTTGGCGGTCAGCCCCAGCATTTT
CATERRVGGQPQHF
>TRBV7-8|once|.|14|TRBJ2-1
TGTGCCAGCACCCCATACGTGGGGGGCAATGAGCAGTTCTTC
CASTPYVGGNEQFF
>TRBV4-1|.|.|14|TRBJ1-1
TGCGCCAGCAGCCAAGTATTGTATACCGGGGGAGCTTTCTTT
CASSQVLYTGGAFF
>TRBV5-1|.|TRBD1|15|TRBJ1-2
TGCGCCAGCAGCTTGGACAGGGGCAACGGCTATGGCTACACCTTC
CASSLDRGNGYGYTF
>TRBV9|.|.|14|TRBJ2-7
TGTGCCAGCAGCCCTAGGGACTTCACCTACAAGCAGTACTTC
CASSPRDFTYKQYF
>TRBV6-6|.|.|16|TRBJ2-2
TGTGCCAGCAGTCCGGGCGGGGGCCTAAACACCGGGGAGCTGTTTTTT
CASSPGGGLNTGELFF
>TRBV2|.|.|16|TRBJ2-7
TGTGCCAGCAGTGAATTAGGGGCCACTACCTCCTACGAGCAGTACTTC
CASSELGATTSYEQYF
>TRBV4-2|.|TRBD1|16|TRBJ1-4
TGTGCCAGCAGCCAAGACAGAGGACAGGGTAATGAAAAACTGTTTTTT
CASSQDRGQGNEKLFF
>TRBV14|.|TRBD2|15|TRBJ2-7
TGTGCCAGCAGCCGCGGGACTAGCGCATCCTACGAGCAGTACTTC
CASSRGTSASYEQYF
>TRBV7-9|.|TRBD2|17|TRBJ2-3
TGTGCCAGCAGCTTAGGAAGTCTAGCGGGACACACAGATACGCAGTATTTT
CASSLGSLAGHTDTQYF
>TRBV28|once|.|15|TRBJ1-1
TGTGCCAGCAGCCGGGCGGGGATCAGGGACACTGAAGCTTTCTTT
CASSRAGIRDTEAFF
>TRBV15|.|.|14|TRBJ2-1
TGTGCCACCAGCGCAGGGAAGCGGGCGACAGAGCAGTTCTTC
CATSAGKRATEQFF
>TRBV6-2/TRBV6-3|.|TRBD1|19|TRBJ2-7
TGTGCCAGCAGTGGGGGTAACCGGGACAGGGTCCGAGTTGCCTACGAGCAGTACTTC
CASSGGNRDRVRVAYEQYF
>TRBV7-2|.|TRBD1|16|TRBJ1-5
TGTGCCAGCAGCTTAGCGACAGGGCGGCTCACTCAGCCCCAGCATTTT
CASSLATGRLTQPQHF
>TRBV28|.|.|15|TRBJ1-5
TGTGCCAGCAGACACAGGCTTAATAGCAATCAGCCCCAGCATTTT
CASRHRLNSNQPQHF
>TRBV19|.|.|13|TRBJ1-2
TGTGCCAGTAGTAACCGGGGTCTTCGGGGCTACACCTTC
CASSNRGLRGYTF
>TRBV10-3|.|.|14|TRBJ2-5
TGTGCCATCAGTGAGTCAACAGACAGAGAGACCCAGTACTTC
CAISESTDRETQYF
>TRBV30|.|TRBD2|14|TRBJ2-1
TGTGCCTGGAGTGGGGCGGGAGGGCCCTATGAGCAGTTCTTC
CAWSGAGGPYEQFF
>TRBV4-3|.|.|19|TRBJ1-6
TGCGCCAGCAGCCAAGATACGAGAAGCTATAGCTCCTATAATTCACCCCTCCACTTT
CASSQDTRSYSSYNSPLHF
>TRBV13|.|.|15|TRBJ2-2
TGTGCCAGCAGCCCAACCCTCAGCGACACCGGGGAGCTGTTTTTT
CASSPTLSDTGELFF
>TRBV4-3|.|TRBD2|18|TRBJ2-5
TGCGCCAGCAGCCGGCGACTAGCGGGGGGGCCTTTGCAAGAGACCCAGTACTTC
CASSRRLAGGPLQETQYF
>TRBV28|.|.|16|TRBJ1-5
TGTGCCAGCACCACCGCAGGGGTTGGGGACGGACAGCCCCAGCATTTT
CASTTAGVGDGQPQHF
>TRBV24-1|.|TRBD1|13|TRBJ1-1
TGTGCCACCAGTGGGACAGGGGACACTGAAGCTTTCTTT
CATSGTGDTEAFF
>TRBV18|.|TRBD1|16|TRBJ1-6
TGTGCCAGCTCACCACCGAACAGGGGGCAAAATTCACCCCTCCACTTT
CASSPPNRGQNSPLHF
>TRBV5-1|.|.|16|TRBJ2-1
TGCGCCAGCAGCTTATGGGGATACAGGTCCTACAATGAGCAGTTCTTC
CASSLWGYRSYNEQFF
>TRBV7-2|.|.|15|TRBJ2-7
TGTGCCAGCAGCTTAGAGGGGCTCGGCACCTACGAGCAGTACTTC
CASSLEGLGTYEQYF
>TRBV28|once|TRBD2|16|TRBJ2-3
TGTGCCAGCAGTTTATCGGCTAGCGGGAGTGGAGATACGCAGTATTTT
CASSLSASGSGDTQYF
>TRBV7-8|.|.|15|TRBJ1-1
TGTGCCAGCAGCTTAGCGCCGGGGGTCGGCACTGAAGCTTTCTTT
CASSLAPGVGTEAFF
>TRBV6-2/TRBV6-3|.|TRBD2|15|TRBJ2-7
TGTGCCAGCAGTCCCGGGGGGTCGGGTGTCTACGAGCAGTACTTC
CASSPGGSGVYEQYF
>TRBV13|.|.|15|TRBJ1-1
TGTGCCAGCAGCTTAGTTCCTGGGGGAGGCACTGAAGCTTTCTTT
CASSLVPGGGTEAFF
>TRBV15|.|.|15|TRBJ2-7
TGTGCCACCAGCAGACGACTAACAGGGTACGACGAGCAGTACTTC
CATSRRLTGYDEQYF
>TRBV12-5|.|.|15|TRBJ1-2
TGTGCTAGTGGTTTGGGAGTGGTGGCAGGGGCCGGCTACACCTTC
CASGLGVVAGAGYTF
>TRBV9|.|.|15|TRBJ2-6
TGTGCCAGCAGCGCTCCCCCGACAGCCCCTAGGGTCCTGACTTTC
CASSAPPTAPRVLTF
>TRBV7-2|.|TRBD2|15|TRBJ2-3
TGTGCCAGCAGCTTGGCAGCGGGGGGATCAGATACGCAGTATTTT
CASSLAAGGSDTQYF
>TRBV6-2/TRBV6-3|.|TRBD1|15|TRBJ1-3
TGTGCCAGCAGTGACAGGGCGCTCTCTGGAAACACCATATATTTT
CASSDRALSGNTIYF
>TRBV15|.|TRBD1|15|TRBJ1-5
TGTGCCACCAGCAGGGACAGGGTTAGCAATCAGCCCCAGCATTTT
CATSRDRVSNQPQHF
>TRBV6-1|.|TRBD1|16|TRBJ1-2
TGTGCCAGCAGTGTCCATTGGGGACAGGGAAACTATGGCTACACCTTC
CASSVHWGQGNYGYTF
>TRBV6-6|.|.|13|TRBJ1-1
TGTGCCAGCCGAGACCCAGGGTACAGTGAAGCTTTCTTT
CASRDPGYSEAFF
>TRBV25-1|.|.|16|TRBJ2-2
TGTGCCAGCAGTGAATCGGGTTTTGCGAACACCGGGGAGCTGTTTTTT
CASSESGFANTGELFF
>TRBV5-4|.|TRBD1|16|TRBJ1-4
TGTGCCAGCAGCTACAATTGGGACAGGGACAGTGAAAAACTGTTTTTT
CASSYNWDRDSEKLFF
>TRBV7-2|once|TRBD2|14|TRBJ2-3
TGTGCCAGCAGCCCGCGGGGGGCTGAAGATACGCAGTATTTT
CASSPRGAEDTQYF
>TRBV7-2|.|.|12|TRBJ1-3
TGTGCCAGCAGCTTAGTTCCACAGGCACCCTATTTT
CASSLVPQAPYF